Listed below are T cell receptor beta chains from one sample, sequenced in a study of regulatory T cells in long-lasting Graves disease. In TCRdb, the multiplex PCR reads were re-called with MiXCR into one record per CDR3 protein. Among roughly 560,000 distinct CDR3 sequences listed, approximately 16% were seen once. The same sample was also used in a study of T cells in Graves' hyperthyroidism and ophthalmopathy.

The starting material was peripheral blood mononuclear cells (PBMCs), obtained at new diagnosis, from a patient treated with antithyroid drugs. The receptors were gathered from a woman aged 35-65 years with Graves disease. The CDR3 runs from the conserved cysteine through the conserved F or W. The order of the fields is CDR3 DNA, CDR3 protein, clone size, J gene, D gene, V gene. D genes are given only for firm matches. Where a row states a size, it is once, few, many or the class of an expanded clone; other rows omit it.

cdr3_nt: TGTGCCAGCAGCTCCCCCAGGACTGCAATGAACACTGAAGCTTTCTTT
cdr3_aa: CASSSPRTAMNTEAFF
clone_size: few
j_call: TRBJ1-1
d_call: NA
v_call: TRBV11-2

cdr3_nt: TGTGCCAGCAGCCCTTCCCCAGGGGAGACTTCACCCCTCCACTTT
cdr3_aa: CASSPSPGETSPLHF
clone_size: many
j_call: TRBJ1-6
d_call: NA
v_call: TRBV9

cdr3_nt: TGCAGTGCCGTCCCAGTGCACTATGGCTACACCTTC
cdr3_aa: CSAVPVHYGYTF
clone_size: many
j_call: TRBJ1-2
d_call: NA
v_call: TRBV20-1

cdr3_nt: TGCAGTGCTAGAGATCAAGCAGAAAATTATAGCAATCAGCCCCAGCATTTT
cdr3_aa: CSARDQAENYSNQPQHF
clone_size: few
j_call: TRBJ1-5
d_call: NA
v_call: TRBV20-1

cdr3_nt: TGTGCCAGCAGCTTAAACGGACAGGGCCACGAGCAGTACTTC
cdr3_aa: CASSLNGQGHEQYF
clone_size: many
j_call: TRBJ2-7
d_call: TRBD1
v_call: TRBV7-9

cdr3_nt: TGTGCCAGCAGTTACGACAGGGCCTCCGAGCAGTACTTC
cdr3_aa: CASSYDRASEQYF
clone_size: NA
j_call: TRBJ2-7
d_call: TRBD1
v_call: TRBV6-9

cdr3_nt: TGTGCCACAGACCCCGGGACAGGGGACACTATGGATACGCAGTATTTT
cdr3_aa: CATDPGTGDTMDTQYF
clone_size: NA
j_call: TRBJ2-3
d_call: TRBD1
v_call: TRBV10-3

cdr3_nt: TGTGCCAGCAGCAGGGGCTTGAACACTGAAGCTTTCTTT
cdr3_aa: CASSRGLNTEAFF
clone_size: many
j_call: TRBJ1-1
d_call: NA
v_call: TRBV9

cdr3_nt: TGTGCCAGCAGCCTAGGGCCCAGCCACTTGGACTATGGCTACACCTTC
cdr3_aa: CASSLGPSHLDYGYTF
clone_size: few
j_call: TRBJ1-2
d_call: NA
v_call: TRBV7-9

cdr3_nt: TGTGCCAGCAGCTTCACGGAAGCTAACTATGGCTACACCTTC
cdr3_aa: CASSFTEANYGYTF
clone_size: many
j_call: TRBJ1-2
d_call: NA
v_call: TRBV11-1

cdr3_nt: TGCGCCAGCAGGTTCACAGGACTGAACTATGGCTACACCTTC
cdr3_aa: CASRFTGLNYGYTF
clone_size: many
j_call: TRBJ1-2
d_call: NA
v_call: TRBV5-1

cdr3_nt: TGTGCCAGCAGCCAAGTAGGTCTAAATTCACCCCTCCACTTT
cdr3_aa: CASSQVGLNSPLHF
clone_size: many
j_call: TRBJ1-6
d_call: NA
v_call: TRBV3-1

cdr3_nt: TGTGCCAGTAGTGTCGGGTGGACAGGTTACAATGAGCAGTTCTTC
cdr3_aa: CASSVGWTGYNEQFF
clone_size: many
j_call: TRBJ2-1
d_call: TRBD1
v_call: TRBV19

cdr3_nt: TGCGCCACCCGGGGCAGAAGCTCCTACAATGAGCAGTTCTTC
cdr3_aa: CATRGRSSYNEQFF
clone_size: many
j_call: TRBJ2-1
d_call: NA
v_call: TRBV4-1

cdr3_nt: TGTGCCAGTAGTATGGGACCCGGGACAGGGGGGAATCAGCCCCAGCATTTT
cdr3_aa: CASSMGPGTGGNQPQHF
clone_size: NA
j_call: TRBJ1-5
d_call: TRBD1
v_call: TRBV19